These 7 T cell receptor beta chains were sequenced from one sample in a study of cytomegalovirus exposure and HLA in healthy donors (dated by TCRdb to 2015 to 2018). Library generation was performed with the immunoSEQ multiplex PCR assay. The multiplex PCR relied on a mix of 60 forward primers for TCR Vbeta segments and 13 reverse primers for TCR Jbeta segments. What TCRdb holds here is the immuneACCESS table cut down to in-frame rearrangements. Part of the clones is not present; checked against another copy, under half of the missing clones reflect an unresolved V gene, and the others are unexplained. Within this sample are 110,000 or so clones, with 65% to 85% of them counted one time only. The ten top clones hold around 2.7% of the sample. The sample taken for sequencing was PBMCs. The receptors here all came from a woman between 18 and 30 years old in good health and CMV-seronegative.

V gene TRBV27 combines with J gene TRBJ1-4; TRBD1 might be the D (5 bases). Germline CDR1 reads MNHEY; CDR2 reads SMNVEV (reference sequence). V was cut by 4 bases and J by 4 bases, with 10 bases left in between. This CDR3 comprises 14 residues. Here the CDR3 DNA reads TGTGCCAGCAGTTGGGGGGGGGTTAATGAAAAACTGTTTTTT. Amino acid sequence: CASSWGGVNEKLFF. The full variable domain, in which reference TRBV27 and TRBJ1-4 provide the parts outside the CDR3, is EAQVTQNPRYLITVTGKKLTVTCSQNMNHEYMSWYRQDPGLGLRQIYYSMNVEVTDKGDVPEGYKVSRKEKRNFPLILESPSPNQTSLYFCASSWGGVNEKLFFGSGTQLSVL.

CDR3 nucleotides: TGTGCCAGCAGTTTTAGCGTTGCGGGTGGAGATACGCAGTATTTT. Residues: CASSFSVAGGDTQYF. The chain recombines TRBV27 with TRBJ2-3, with D perhaps TRBD2 (5 bases). V dropped 3 bases and J dropped 5 bases, with 15 bases sitting between them. The CDR3 extends over 15 amino acids. Germline assignment: CDR1 MNHEY and CDR2 SMNVEV (reference sequence).

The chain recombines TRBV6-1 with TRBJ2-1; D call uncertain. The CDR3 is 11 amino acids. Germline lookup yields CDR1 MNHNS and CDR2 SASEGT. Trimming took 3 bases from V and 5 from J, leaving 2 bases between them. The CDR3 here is CASSDNNEQFF. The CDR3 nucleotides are TGTGCCAGCAGTGACAACAATGAGCAGTTCTTC.

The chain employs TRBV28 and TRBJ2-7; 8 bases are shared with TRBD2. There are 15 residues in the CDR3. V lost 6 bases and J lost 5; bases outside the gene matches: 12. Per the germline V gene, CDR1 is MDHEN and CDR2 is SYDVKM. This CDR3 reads CASRSSGGPGDEQYV. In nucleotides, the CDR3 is TGTGCCAGCAGGTCTTCGGGGGGGCCTGGGGACGAGCAGTACGTC.

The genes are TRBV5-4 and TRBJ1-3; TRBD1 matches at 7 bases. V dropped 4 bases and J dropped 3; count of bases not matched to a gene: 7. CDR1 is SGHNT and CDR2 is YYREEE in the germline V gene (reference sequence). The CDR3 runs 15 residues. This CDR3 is CASSPDRAGGNTIYF. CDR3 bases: TGTGCCAGCAGCCCTGACAGGGCCGGTGGAAACACCATATATTTT.

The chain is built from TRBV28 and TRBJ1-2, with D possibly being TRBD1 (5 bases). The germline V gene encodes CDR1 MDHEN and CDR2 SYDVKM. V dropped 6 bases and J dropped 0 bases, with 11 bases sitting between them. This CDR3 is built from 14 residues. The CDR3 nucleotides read TGTGCCAGCAGATGGGGGGTACCTAACTATGGCTACACCTTC. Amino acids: CASRWGVPNYGYTF.

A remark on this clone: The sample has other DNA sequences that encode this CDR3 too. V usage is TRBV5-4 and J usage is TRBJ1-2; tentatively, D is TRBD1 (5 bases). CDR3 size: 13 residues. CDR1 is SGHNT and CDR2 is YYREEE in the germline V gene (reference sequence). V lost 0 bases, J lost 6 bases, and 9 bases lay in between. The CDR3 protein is CASSLAGTDGYTF. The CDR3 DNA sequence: TGTGCCAGCAGCTTGGCCGGGACTGATGGCTACACCTTC.